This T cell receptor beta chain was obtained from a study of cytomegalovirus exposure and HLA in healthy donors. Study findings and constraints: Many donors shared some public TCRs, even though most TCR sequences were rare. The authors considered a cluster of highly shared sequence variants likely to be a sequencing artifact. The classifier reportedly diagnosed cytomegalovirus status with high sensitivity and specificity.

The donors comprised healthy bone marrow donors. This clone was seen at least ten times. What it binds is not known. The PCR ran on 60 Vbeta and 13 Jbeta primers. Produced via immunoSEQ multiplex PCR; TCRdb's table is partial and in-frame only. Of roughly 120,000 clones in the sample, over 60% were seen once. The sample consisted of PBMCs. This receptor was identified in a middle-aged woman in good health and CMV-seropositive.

The CDR3 sequence: CASSEDRQGLSYEQYF. DNA of the CDR3: TGTGCCAGCAGTGAGGACAGACAGGGGCTGAGTTACGAGCAGTACTTC. The V gene is TRBV6-1, the J gene TRBJ2-7, with 8 bases fitting TRBD1. J was trimmed by 4 bases and V by 3 bases; bases with no gene match: 11. CDR3 length equals 16 residues. CDR1 is MNHNS, CDR2 SASEGT, per germline.